The next 6 T cell receptor beta chains were all read from a single sample in a study of vaccination and CD4 T cells after COVID-19. Their recognized antigens are unknown. Oncomine TCR Beta short-read sequencing was applied to DNA from cultured CD4+ T cells. MiXCR, applied by TCRdb to the PCR reads, yields one record per CDR3 protein. The data hold 12,000 or so distinct CDR3 sequences, with approximately 82% observed a single time. Treatment indicated: roughly 10-day PBMC culture with coronavirus spike peptide pools or control peptides (ViraFEST assay). Input material: CD4+ T cells from blood, cultured in vitro. The receptor source for this set is a human donor who had recovered from COVID-19.

This chain joins TRBV6-2 or TRBV6-3 and TRBJ1-1, with TRBD1 matching over 7 bases. Losses at the gene ends were 6 bases for V and 1 base for J; bases not matched to a gene: 14. This CDR3 region has 17 residues. Germline loops: CDR1 MNHEY, CDR2 SVGEGT. The DNA for the CDR3 is TGTGCCAGCAGACATAGACAGGGAGGGAGTAAGAACACTGAAGCTTTCTTT. Its translation is CASRHRQGGSKNTEAFF.

The chain recombines TRBV20-1 with TRBJ1-1; D gene unclear. The germline gives CDR1 DFQATT, CDR2 SNEGSKA (reference sequence). Trimming stripped 2 bases from V and 0 bases from J, with 16 bases between. The CDR3 length is 16 residues. The CDR3 region has the DNA TGCAGTGCTAGATCGGGTAGTTTTGGGTTGAACACTGAAGCTTTCTTT. This sequence encodes CSARSGSFGLNTEAFF.

This clonotype has a handful of counts. The rearrangement uses TRBV28 and TRBJ1-2; D gene unclear. CDR1 is MDHEN, CDR2 SYDVKM, per germline. The CDR3 runs to 13 residues. The V end lost 5 bases, the J end lost 7 bases, and 14 bases lay between the germline ends. CDR3 loop: CASSLQTIRGYTF. In nucleotides, the CDR3 is TGTGCCAGCAGTCTTCAGACAATCCGTGGCTACACCTTC.

V usage is TRBV20-1 and J usage is TRBJ1-2; 7 bases map to TRBD1. The CDR3 sequence is 15 residues long. Germline V lookup: CDR1 DFQATT, CDR2 SNEGSKA (reference sequence). CDR3 sequence: CRIQNRGQANYGYTF. In DNA form, the CDR3 reads TGCAGGATACAAAACAGGGGCCAAGCTAACTATGGCTACACCTTC.

In nucleotides, the CDR3 is TGTGCCAGCAGCTTAGCGCTCGGGGGCCCCACAGATACGCAGTATTTT. Translated: CASSLALGGPTDTQYF. This chain joins TRBV7-2 and TRBJ2-3; D might be TRBD1 or TRBD2, each matching 6 bases. From germline, CDR1 is SGHTA and CDR2 FQGNSA. CDR3 size: 16 residues. Trimming stripped 0 bases from V and 2 bases from J, with 12 bases between. The full variable domain, its missing parts supplied by reference TRBV7-2 and TRBJ2-3, is GAGVSQSPSNKVTEKGKDVELRCDPISGHTALYWYRQSLGQGLEFLIYFQGNSAPDKSGLPSDRFSAERTGGSVSTLTIQRTQQEDSAVYLCASSLALGGPTDTQYFGPGTRLTVL.

This clonotype occurred a few times. The chain employs TRBV7-2 and TRBJ1-1; no reliable D call. CDR3 length: 15 residues. The V gene lost 5 bases and the J gene lost 1 base, with 14 bases spanning the gap. Germline CDR1 is SGHTA and CDR2 is FQGNSA. The CDR3 coding sequence is TGTGCCAGCAGCCAGACGGTCTGGGGGAACACTGAAGCTTTCTTT. Its protein product is CASSQTVWGNTEAFF. Variable domain in full (rest from reference TRBV7-2 and TRBJ1-1): GAGVSQSPSNKVTEKGKDVELRCDPISGHTALYWYRQSLGQGLEFLIYFQGNSAPDKSGLPSDRFSAERTGGSVSTLTIQRTQQEDSAVYLCASSQTVWGNTEAFFGQGTRLTVV.